Listed below are T cell receptor beta chains from one sample, sequenced in a study of blood T cell repertoires in COVID-19. Assay: immunoSEQ multiplex PCR; the TCRdb copy retains only in-frame clones and omits some. The sample records approximately 100,000 clones, roughly 88% being singletons. The source material was peripheral blood. These receptors originate from a human donor in a cohort sampled during active COVID-19. Each CDR3 is given with its conserved first and last residue. D genes are given only for firm matches. Size values are once, few and many counts, or a class for expanded clones, and some rows have none.

15 | TRBJ1-3 | TRBD1 | TRBV28 | few | CASYRQGSSGNTIYF | TGTGCCAGCTACCGACAGGGAAGCTCTGGAAACACCATATATTTT
16 | TRBJ2-7 | TRBD1 | TRBV11-2 | - | CASSLTVGQGFNEQYF | TGTGCCAGCAGCTTAACCGTGGGACAGGGGTTCAACGAGCAGTACTTC
15 | TRBJ2-7 | - | TRBV2 | - | CASSEYARSTDEQYF | TGTGCCAGCAGTGAATATGCCAGGTCCACCGACGAGCAGTACTTC
12 | TRBJ2-7 | TRBD1 | TRBV27 | once | CASSPGQGEQYF | TGTGCCAGCAGTCCGGGACAGGGTGAGCAGTACTTC
14 | TRBJ2-7 | TRBD1 | TRBV30 | once | CAWRGQGAQSEQYF | TGTGCCTGGAGGGGACAGGGGGCGCAAAGCGAGCAGTACTTC
14 | TRBJ1-6 | - | TRBV11-1 | - | CASSSRGNNSPLHF | TGTGCCAGCAGCTCCAGGGGAAATAATTCACCCCTCCACTTT
16 | TRBJ2-1 | TRBD2 | TRBV7-9 | - | CASSPKLAGVLNEQFF | TGTGCCAGCAGCCCAAAACTAGCGGGAGTGCTCAATGAGCAGTTCTTC
15 | TRBJ2-2 | TRBD2 | TRBV27 | once | CASSPGTGGYGELFF | TGTGCCAGCAGCCCCGGGACGGGAGGTTACGGGGAGCTGTTTTTT
14 | TRBJ2-3 | - | TRBV24-1 | - | CATSALGPTDTQYF | TGTGCCACCAGTGCCCTTGGCCCCACAGATACGCAGTATTTT
16 | TRBJ2-7 | TRBD1 | TRBV28 | - | CASREVSGTGTYEQYF | TGTGCCAGCAGGGAAGTGTCCGGGACAGGAACCTACGAGCAGTACTTC
12 | TRBJ2-5 | TRBD1 | TRBV5-4 | - | CASGQGQETQYF | TGTGCCAGCGGACAGGGGCAAGAGACCCAGTACTTC
15 | TRBJ2-7 | TRBD1 | TRBV18 | - | CASSPTGGAGHEQYF | TGTGCCAGCTCACCGACAGGGGGGGCTGGCCACGAGCAGTACTTC
13 | TRBJ1-1 | TRBD1 | TRBV28 | - | CASSRTGTVEAFF | TGTGCCAGCAGTAGGACCGGGACAGTAGAAGCTTTCTTT
20 | TRBJ2-4 | TRBD2 | TRBV13 | once | CASSFQVGQLAGGPQNIQYF | TGTGCCAGCAGCTTCCAAGTCGGGCAACTAGCGGGAGGACCCCAAAACATTCAGTACTTC
16 | TRBJ1-2 | TRBD1 | TRBV9 | - | CASSGGRTGEVYGYTF | TGTGCCAGCAGCGGCGGCAGGACAGGGGAGGTCTATGGCTACACCTTC
11 | TRBJ2-7 | - | TRBV6-5 | - | CASSPLYEQYF | TGTGCCAGCAGTCCCCTGTACGAGCAGTACTTC
13 | TRBJ2-7 | - | TRBV4-3 | - | CASSHKLTNEQYF | TGCGCCAGCAGCCACAAATTAACAAACGAGCAGTACTTC
14 | TRBJ1-1 | TRBD1 | TRBV7-3 | few | CASSLMTGPTEAFF | TGTGCCAGCAGCCTAATGACAGGGCCCACTGAAGCTTTCTTT
15 | TRBJ2-7 | TRBD2 | TRBV7-3 | - | CASSLNPGGIYEQYF | TGTGCCAGCAGCTTAAACCCCGGGGGGATCTACGAGCAGTACTTC
14 | TRBJ1-5 | - | TRBV28 | - | CASSFSGTNQPQHF | TGTGCCAGCAGTTTCTCCGGGACTAATCAGCCCCAGCATTTT
16 | TRBJ2-3 | TRBD1 | TRBV5-1 | - | CASSLDARGLADTQYF | TGCGCCAGCAGCTTGGACGCCAGGGGGCTGGCAGATACGCAGTATTTT
15 | TRBJ2-1 | TRBD2 | TRBV4-2 | - | CASSQEAGGYNEQFF | TGTGCCAGCAGCCAAGAAGCGGGAGGGTACAATGAGCAGTTCTTC
14 | TRBJ2-7 | TRBD2 | TRBV3-1/TRBV3-2 | - | CASSQVAGGYEQYF | TGTGCCAGCAGCCAAGTAGCGGGAGGTTACGAGCAGTACTTC
14 | TRBJ2-1 | TRBD1 | TRBV24-1 | - | CATSEVGQYNEQFF | TGTGCCACCAGTGAGGTGGGACAGTACAATGAGCAGTTCTTC
17 | TRBJ2-1 | - | TRBV2 | once | CASSEALLGEFYNEQFF | TGTGCCAGCAGTGAAGCGCTTCTCGGGGAGTTCTACAATGAGCAGTTCTTC
14 | TRBJ2-5 | TRBD2 | TRBV15 | - | CATHDGRGAGTQYF | TGTGCCACCCACGATGGGCGGGGGGCTGGGACCCAGTACTTC
14 | TRBJ2-6 | - | TRBV2 | - | CASITGSGANVLTF | TGTGCCAGCATCACGGGCTCTGGGGCCAACGTCCTGACTTTC
13 | TRBJ1-2 | - | TRBV9 | - | CASSVGGPYGYTF | TGTGCCAGCAGCGTGGGGGGACCCTACGGCTACACCTTC
16 | TRBJ2-1 | TRBD2 | TRBV6-2/TRBV6-3 | - | CASSYSTSDSYNEQFF | TGTGCCAGCAGTTACTCCACTAGCGACAGCTACAATGAGCAGTTCTTC
13 | TRBJ2-5 | - | TRBV7-3 | - | CASSLGARETQYF | TGTGCCAGCAGCTTGGGGGCACGGGAGACCCAGTACTTC
13 | TRBJ2-2 | TRBD1 | TRBV30 | - | CAWSLTGAGELFF | TGTGCCTGGAGCTTGACAGGGGCCGGGGAGCTGTTTTTT
16 | TRBJ2-7 | TRBD1 | TRBV7-9 | once | CASSARGRDDRNEQYF | TGTGCCAGCAGCGCAAGGGGGCGCGATGATCGCAACGAGCAGTACTTC
15 | TRBJ2-3 | - | TRBV5-6 | - | CASSFLAGTTDTQYF | TGTGCCAGCAGCTTCTTGGCGGGAACAACAGATACGCAGTATTTT
15 | TRBJ2-3 | TRBD2 | TRBV7-2 | - | CASSLGSGSVDTQYF | TGTGCCAGCAGCTTAGGTAGCGGGAGTGTAGATACGCAGTATTTT
14 | TRBJ1-1 | - | TRBV30 | - | CAWSVWGGNTEAFF | TGTGCCTGGAGTGTTTGGGGCGGGAACACTGAAGCTTTCTTT
13 | TRBJ2-1 | - | TRBV5-1 | - | CASSSEAGNEQFF | TGCGCCAGCAGCTCGGAGGCGGGGAATGAGCAGTTCTTC
13 | TRBJ1-4 | - | TRBV19 | - | CASRHPGLEKLFF | TGTGCCAGCCGTCACCCGGGACTTGAAAAACTGTTTTTT
16 | TRBJ1-4 | TRBD1 | TRBV9 | - | CASSVGLGQGNEKLFF | TGTGCCAGCAGCGTAGGTTTGGGACAGGGAAATGAAAAACTGTTTTTT
18 | TRBJ2-1 | TRBD1 | TRBV5-1 | - | CASTISPQATGGYNEQFF | TGCGCCAGCACCATCTCACCTCAAGCGACAGGGGGGTACAATGAGCAGTTCTTC
14 | TRBJ1-5 | - | TRBV28 | - | CASSLGGSNQPQHF | TGTGCCAGCAGTTTAGGGGGGAGCAATCAGCCCCAGCATTTT
15 | TRBJ2-1 | - | TRBV25-1 | - | CASSLHPSSYNEQFF | TGTGCCAGCAGTTTACACCCTAGCTCCTACAATGAGCAGTTCTTC
13 | TRBJ2-7 | TRBD1 | TRBV3-1/TRBV3-2 | - | CASRRQGAEEQYF | TGTGCCAGCAGAAGACAGGGGGCAGAAGAGCAGTACTTC
15 | TRBJ1-1 | TRBD1 | TRBV9 | once | CASSVEGALSTEAFF | TGTGCCAGCAGCGTAGAGGGGGCGCTGAGCACTGAAGCTTTCTTT
15 | TRBJ2-5 | TRBD1 | TRBV7-9 | few | CASSGARASGGTQYF | TGTGCCAGCAGCGGGGCGAGGGCCTCAGGGGGGACCCAGTACTTC
16 | TRBJ2-3 | TRBD2 | TRBV24-1 | once | CATSEGLAGTEDTQYF | TGTGCCACCAGTGAAGGACTAGCGGGGACCGAAGATACGCAGTATTTT
12 | TRBJ2-7 | TRBD2 | TRBV5-1 | - | CASRDGRGEQYF | TGCGCCAGTCGGGACGGGAGGGGCGAGCAGTACTTC
14 | TRBJ1-3 | - | TRBV30 | - | CAWRSGGSGNTIYF | TGTGCCTGGAGGTCGGGGGGTTCTGGAAACACCATATATTTT
13 | TRBJ2-7 | - | TRBV19 | once | CASTPGGLYEQYF | TGTGCCAGTACCCCTGGGGGCCTCTACGAGCAGTACTTC
13 | TRBJ2-5 | - | TRBV7-2 | - | CASSFPDRETQYF | TGTGCCAGCAGCTTCCCCGACAGGGAGACCCAGTACTTC
15 | TRBJ2-7 | TRBD1 | TRBV7-2 | - | CASSLFQTGTHEQYF | TGTGCCAGCAGCTTATTCCAGACAGGGACCCACGAGCAGTACTTC
16 | TRBJ1-6 | TRBD1 | TRBV5-6 | - | CASSPAQGQYNSPLHF | TGTGCCAGCAGCCCCGCCCAGGGACAGTATAATTCACCCCTCCACTTT
13 | TRBJ2-1 | - | TRBV4-3 | few | CASSQTLGGEQFF | TGCGCCAGCAGCCAAACCCTCGGTGGTGAGCAGTTCTTC
11 | TRBJ1-5 | TRBD1 | TRBV28 | - | CASSYRGPQHF | TGTGCCAGCAGTTACAGGGGGCCCCAGCATTTT
13 | TRBJ2-7 | TRBD2 | TRBV10-3 | - | CATTLAEVYEQYF | TGTGCCACCACACTAGCGGAGGTCTACGAGCAGTACTTC
15 | TRBJ2-2 | - | TRBV25-1 | - | CASSAAIARTGELFF | TGTGCCAGCAGTGCAGCAATCGCGAGGACCGGGGAGCTGTTTTTT
13 | TRBJ2-1 | - | TRBV24-1 | - | CATSDSLYNEQFF | TGTGCCACCAGTGATAGCTTATACAATGAGCAGTTCTTC
15 | TRBJ2-7 | - | TRBV4-3 | - | CASSQDFQGNYEQYF | TGCGCCAGCAGCCAAGATTTTCAGGGGAACTACGAGCAGTACTTC